This TCR beta chain was recovered during a study of shared clonotypes between healthy human individuals. Whole-study context: Those who served as donors were a couple of women and a few men between the ages of 18 and 49. Three plates each covered CD4 naive and memory; CD8 naive two, CD8 memory one.

As for this clone: Its antigen is as yet unknown.

Sequencing was performed with immunoSEQ multiplex PCR; in TCRdb, only in-frame clones are kept and a portion is missing. The sample lists a few million clones; nearly 97% were seen once. The CDR3 covers 17 residues. Germline assignment: CDR1 SGHRS and CDR2 YFSETQ. Between the trimmed V and J ends, which lost 3 bases and 7 bases, there was a span of 26 bases. Findings and caveats of the study: Lower generation probabilities were found for non-shared clonotypes than for those shared by all four donors. Blood alone was sampled, and tissue repertoires likely differ.

The TCR sequence derives from a man aged 18 to 35 in good health. The chain carries TRBV5-1 and TRBJ2-7; tentative D call: TRBD1 (7 bases). Sequencing was carried out using naive CD4+ T cells sorted from blood. As to subset: CD45RA+ positively selected. The CDR3 sequence: CASSSGTPTGTEEEQYF. Written as DNA, the CDR3 is TGCGCCAGCAGCTCTGGGACTCCGACAGGGACTGAGGAGGAGCAGTACTTC.